This T cell receptor (beta chain) was captured in a study of T-cell reconstitution after alpha-beta-depleted transplantation in children. Overall study results and limits: Approximately two months post-transplant, alpha-beta T cells reportedly originated from several hundred expanded graft clones. From newly produced T cells came most of the T-cell counts and diversity one year after transplant. Elevated TCRbeta diversity at day 60 was traced, in some patients, to surviving recipient T cells and thymic progenitors.

This clonotype was counted only a few times. Its specificity is not known. Germline V gene sequence: CDR1 LGHNA, CDR2 YSLEER. The CDR3 covers 15 residues. The V gene lost 0 bases and the J gene lost 0 bases, with 9 bases spanning the gap. Preparation of the TCRbeta library involved a method that used unique molecular identifiers. TCRdb analysed the PCR reads with MiXCR anew, one entry per CDR3 protein. The sample carries fewer than 700,000 distinct CDR3 sequences, 10% to 15% recorded once. The material was PBMCs, mostly from graft donor cells, obtained 360 days after TCRalphabeta/CD19-depleted stem cell transplant. This clonotype was obtained from a male patient under 18 who had a stem cell transplant for acute myeloid leukemia, so the T cells may come from the graft donor. The V call is TRBV4-3, the J call TRBJ2-7; tentatively, D is TRBD2 (6 bases). The CDR3 spells CASSQDLGGSYEQYF. CDR3 nucleotides: TGCGCCAGCAGCCAAGATTTGGGGGGCTCCTACGAGCAGTACTTC.